This is a list of T cell receptor beta chains from one sample in a study of monozygotic twins with inflammatory bowel disease. TCRdb reprocessed the 5' RACE reads, with one entry per CDR3 protein and no DNA. The table lists approximately 200,000 distinct CDR3 sequences. The material sequenced was blood. All receptors derive from a human donor with ulcerative colitis or Crohn's disease, or a healthy co-twin of an affected twin (not recorded which). The CDR3 runs from the conserved cysteine through the conserved F or W.

>TRBV5-6|TRBJ2-7
CASSLYQGSSYEQYF
>TRBV28|TRBJ2-7
CASSPGTAYDQYF
>TRBV5-1|TRBJ2-1
CASNPGTSGLVYNEQFF
>TRBV12-3/TRBV12-4|TRBJ1-2
CANGGGYGYTF
>TRBV12-3/TRBV12-4|TRBJ1-3
CASRGFPGTTIYF
>TRBV4-2|TRBJ1-1
CASSQTAGGLTEAFF
>TRBV7-9|TRBJ1-1
CASSSRTGRNTEAFF
>TRBV28|TRBJ2-3
CASGRAPDTQYF
>TRBV5-1|TRBJ1-6
CASSLGGQGSPLHF
>TRBV7-6|TRBJ2-7
CASSTRTGANEQYF
>TRBV12-3/TRBV12-4|TRBJ1-5
CASSSGTGQWSNQPQHF
>TRBV12-3/TRBV12-4|TRBJ2-1
CASSYGDTTYNEQFF
>TRBV2|TRBJ2-3
CASSEIRGSTDTQYF
>TRBV21-1|TRBJ1-6
CASSKGCKDREKVSYNSPLHF
>TRBV24-1|TRBJ2-1
CATSFREPGIRIASEQFF
>TRBV12-3/TRBV12-4|TRBJ1-6
CASSLLMGPNSPLHF